Shown below are 11 T cell receptor beta chains from a single sample sequenced in a study of blood T cell repertoires in COVID-19. Clones were sequenced by immunoSEQ multiplex PCR, and TCRdb holds only the in-frame ones, with some missing. The repertoire holds about 270,000 clones, with around nine tenths as singletons. Sequencing was performed on PBMCs or T cells enriched from blood (not recorded which). These receptors were taken from an older woman in a cohort exposed to, infected with or recovered from COVID-19 (not recorded which).

This sequence joins TRBV19 and TRBJ2-1, with D possibly matching TRBD1 (6 bases). The V end lost 3 bases, the J end lost 9 bases, and 15 bases lay between the germline ends. Germline V gene lookup returns CDR1 LNHDA and CDR2 SQIVND (reference sequence). The CDR3 contains 14 residues. The CDR3 spells CASSITQVRGEQFF. The CDR3, as DNA: TGTGCCAGTAGTATTACTCAAGTCAGGGGTGAGCAGTTCTTC.

As to this clone: Other DNA sequences in this specimen translate into the identical CDR3. The chain carries TRBV7-2 and TRBJ2-5, with TRBD1 identical over 8 bases. The CDR3 sequence is 13 residues long. V shed 6 bases, J shed 2 bases, and the junction held 2 bases outside the gene matches. The germline V gene encodes CDR1 SGHTA and CDR2 FQGNSA. The DNA of the CDR3 is TGTGCCAGCAGGAGGACAGGGCAAGAGACCCAGTACTTC. Translated: CASRRTGQETQYF.

The chain carries TRBV19 and TRBJ1-6; D may be TRBD1 (5 bases). V lost 3 bases and J lost 7, with 10 bases in between. The CDR3 contains 14 residues. Germline V gene sequence: CDR1 LNHDA, CDR2 SQIVND (reference sequence). The CDR3 sequence: CASSMADKNSPLHF. The CDR3 DNA reads TGTGCCAGTAGTATGGCGGACAAAAATTCACCCCTCCACTTT.

This rearrangement joins TRBV3-1 (or the pseudogene TRBV3-2) to TRBJ2-3; a weak D match, TRBD2 (5 bases). This CDR3 spans 12 amino acids. The V and J ends lost 4 bases and 7 bases respectively, with 9 bases between them. The V gene's germline CDR1 is LGHDT and CDR2 YNNKEL (reference sequence). The CDR3 is CASSRASNTQYF. CDR3 DNA: TGTGCCAGCAGCCGAGCTAGCAATACGCAGTATTTT.

The rearrangement links TRBV5-4 to TRBJ2-2; 9 nucleotides align to TRBD2. In germline, CDR1 is SGHNT, CDR2 YYREEE (reference sequence). The junction had 6 bases not matched to a gene; V was cut back by 4 bases and J by 2 bases. CDR3 size: 16 residues. This CDR3 reads CASSPGLAINTGELFF. The CDR3 bases are TGTGCCAGCAGCCCCGGACTAGCGATAAACACCGGGGAGCTGTTTTTT.

V and J are TRBV2 and TRBJ1-6, with D possibly matching TRBD1 (5 bases). V lost 6 bases to trimming and J lost 0 bases, with 9 bases between them. Germline-derived CDR1 and CDR2 are SNHLY and FYNNEI. The CDR3 contains 15 residues. The CDR3 DNA reads TGTGCCAGCAGCTCAGACAGCTCCTATAATTCACCCCTCCACTTT. It encodes CASSSDSSYNSPLHF.

The chain recombines TRBV30 with TRBJ1-1; D may be TRBD1 (6 bases). This CDR3 contains 16 residues. V gave up 1 base and J gave up 5 bases, with 20 bases separating them. Germline CDR1 is GTSNPN and CDR2 is SVGIG (reference sequence). DNA of the CDR3: TGTGCCTGGAGTGCGCGGTTGACAGGAAAAGGGACTGAAGCTTTCTTT. Amino acid sequence: CAWSARLTGKGTEAFF.

This rearrangement joins TRBV7-2 to TRBJ2-3, with D unclear. V lost 1 base, J lost 2 bases, and 10 bases lay in between. Germline lookup yields CDR1 SGHTA and CDR2 FQGNSA. The CDR3 covers 15 residues. The chain's CDR3 is CASSLGRQATDTQYF. The CDR3 DNA reads TGTGCCAGCAGCTTAGGGCGCCAGGCCACAGATACGCAGTATTTT. Full variable domain (remainder filled in from reference TRBV7-2 and TRBJ2-3): GAGVSQSPSNKVTEKGKDVELRCDPISGHTALYWYRQSLGQGLEFLIYFQGNSAPDKSGLPSDRFSAERTGGSVSTLTIQRTQQEDSAVYLCASSLGRQATDTQYFGPGTRLTVL.

The chain is built from TRBV7-9 and TRBJ1-5, with D uncertain. CDR3 length: 14 amino acids. CDR1 and CDR2 (germline): SEHNR, FQNEAQ (reference sequence). Trimming took off 4 bases at V and 0 bases at J, with 7 bases between the two ends. The DNA of the CDR3 is TGTGCCAGCAGCTCTTATTCTAGCAATCAGCCCCAGCATTTT. It codes for CASSSYSSNQPQHF. The entire variable domain, with the rest obtained from reference TRBV7-9 and TRBJ1-5, is as follows: DTGVSQNPRHKITKRGQNVTFRCDPISEHNRLYWYRQTLGQGPEFLTYFQNEAQLEKSRLLSDRFSAERPKGSFSTLEIQRTEQGDSAMYLCASSSYSSNQPQHFGDGTRLSIL.

A word on this clone: A much larger clone is a single base away; this may be a read error. The V gene is TRBV12-3 or TRBV12-4, the J gene TRBJ1-2, with TRBD1 as a possible D gene (5 bases). V was trimmed by 3 bases and J by 2 bases, leaving 7 bases between them. This CDR3 contains 13 residues. The CDR3 region has the DNA TGTGCCAGCAGTTTTGACAGCAACTATGGCTACACCTTC. This encodes CASSFDSNYGYTF.

This clone showed up just once. The J gene is TRBJ1-4, the V gene TRBV28, with 8 positions matching TRBD1. V was clipped by 5 bases and J by 4 bases; unmatched bases: 3. Germline assignment: CDR1 MDHEN and CDR2 SYDVKM. This CDR3 comprises 14 residues. The DNA of the CDR3 is TGTGCCAGCAGTCCTGACAGGGGTAATGAAAAACTGTTTTTT. Its protein product is CASSPDRGNEKLFF.